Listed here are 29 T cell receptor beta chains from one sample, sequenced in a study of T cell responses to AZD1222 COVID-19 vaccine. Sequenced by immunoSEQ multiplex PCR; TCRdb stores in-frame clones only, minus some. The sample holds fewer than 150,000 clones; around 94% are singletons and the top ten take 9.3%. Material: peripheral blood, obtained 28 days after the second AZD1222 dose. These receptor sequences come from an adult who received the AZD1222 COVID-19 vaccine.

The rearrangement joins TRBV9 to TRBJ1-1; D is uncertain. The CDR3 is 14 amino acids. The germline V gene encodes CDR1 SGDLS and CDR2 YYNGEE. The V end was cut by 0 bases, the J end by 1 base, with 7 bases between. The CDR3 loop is CASSVGHQNTEAFF. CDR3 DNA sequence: TGTGCCAGCAGCGTAGGTCATCAGAACACTGAAGCTTTCTTT.

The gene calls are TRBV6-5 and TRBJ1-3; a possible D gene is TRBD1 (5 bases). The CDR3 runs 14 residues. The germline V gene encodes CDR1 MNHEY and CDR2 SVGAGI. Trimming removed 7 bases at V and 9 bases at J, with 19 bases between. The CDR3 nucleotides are TGTGCCAGCAACAAGGGGACGGGAGTTTCCACCATATATTTT. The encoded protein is CASNKGTGVSTIYF.

This CDR3 reads CASSPSKAGGPKEYEQFF. The CDR3 bases are TGCGCCAGCAGCCCCTCAAAGGCGGGAGGCCCAAAAGAATATGAGCAGTTCTTC. The rearrangement links TRBV4-3 to TRBJ2-1; the match to TRBD2 covers 8 bases. Germline lookup yields CDR1 LGHNA and CDR2 YSLEER. This CDR3 is built from 18 residues. J lost 8 bases, V lost 4 bases, and 19 bases had no gene match.

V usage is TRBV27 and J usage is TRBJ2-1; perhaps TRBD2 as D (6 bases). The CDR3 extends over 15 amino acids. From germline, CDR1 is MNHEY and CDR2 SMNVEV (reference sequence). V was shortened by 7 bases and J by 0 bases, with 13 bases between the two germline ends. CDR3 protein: CASNFLASSYNEQFF. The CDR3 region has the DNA TGTGCCAGCAACTTTCTAGCGAGCTCCTACAATGAGCAGTTCTTC.

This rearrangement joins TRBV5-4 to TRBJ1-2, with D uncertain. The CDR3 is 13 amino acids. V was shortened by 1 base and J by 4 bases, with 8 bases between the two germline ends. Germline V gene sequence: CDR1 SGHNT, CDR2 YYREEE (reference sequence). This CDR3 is CASSLRQSYGYTF. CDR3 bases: TGTGCCAGCAGCTTGCGGCAGAGCTATGGCTACACCTTC.

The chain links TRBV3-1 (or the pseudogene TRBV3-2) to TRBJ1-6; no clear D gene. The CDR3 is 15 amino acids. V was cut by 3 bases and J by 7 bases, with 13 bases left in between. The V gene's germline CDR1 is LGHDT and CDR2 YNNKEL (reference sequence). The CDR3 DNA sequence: TGTGCCAGCAGCCACTTGACGGTTACAAATTCACCCCTCCACTTT. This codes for CASSHLTVTNSPLHF.

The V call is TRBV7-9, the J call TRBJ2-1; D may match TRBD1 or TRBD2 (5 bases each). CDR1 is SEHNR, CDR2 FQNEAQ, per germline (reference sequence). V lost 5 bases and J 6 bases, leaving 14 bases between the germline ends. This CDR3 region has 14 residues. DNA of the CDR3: TGTGCCAGCAGCCCCCGACGGGGCGGCAATGAGCAGTTCTTC. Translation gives CASSPRRGGNEQFF.

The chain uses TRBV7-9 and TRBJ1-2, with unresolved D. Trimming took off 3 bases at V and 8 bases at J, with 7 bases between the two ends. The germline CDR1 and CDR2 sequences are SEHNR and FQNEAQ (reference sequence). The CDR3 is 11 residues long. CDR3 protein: CASSFGGGYTF. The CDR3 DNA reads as TGTGCCAGCAGCTTCGGTGGGGGCTACACCTTC.

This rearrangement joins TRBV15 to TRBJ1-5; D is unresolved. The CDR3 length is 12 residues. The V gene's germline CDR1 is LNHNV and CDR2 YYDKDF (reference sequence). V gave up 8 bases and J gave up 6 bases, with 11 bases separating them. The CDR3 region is CATGMLAQPQHF. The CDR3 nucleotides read TGTGCCACCGGTATGCTGGCTCAGCCCCAGCATTTT.

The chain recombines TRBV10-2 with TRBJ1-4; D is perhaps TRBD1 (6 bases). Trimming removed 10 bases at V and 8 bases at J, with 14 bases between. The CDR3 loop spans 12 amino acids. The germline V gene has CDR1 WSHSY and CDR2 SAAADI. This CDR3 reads CATGRGPEKLFF. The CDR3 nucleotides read TGCGCCACCGGCAGGGGCCCCGAAAAACTGTTTTTT.

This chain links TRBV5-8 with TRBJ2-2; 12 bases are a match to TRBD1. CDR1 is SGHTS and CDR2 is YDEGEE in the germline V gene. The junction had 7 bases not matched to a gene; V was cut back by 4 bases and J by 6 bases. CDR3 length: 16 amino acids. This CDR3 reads CASSRGDRGRSGELFF. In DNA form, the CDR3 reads TGTGCCAGCAGCCGGGGGGACAGGGGGCGATCCGGGGAGCTGTTTTTT. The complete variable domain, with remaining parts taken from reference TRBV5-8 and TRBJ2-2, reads EAGVTQSPTHLIKTRGQQATLRCSPISGHTSVYWYQQALGLGLQFLLWYDEGEERNRGNFPPRFSGRQFPNYSSELNVNALELEDSALYLCASSRGDRGRSGELFFGEGSRLTVL.

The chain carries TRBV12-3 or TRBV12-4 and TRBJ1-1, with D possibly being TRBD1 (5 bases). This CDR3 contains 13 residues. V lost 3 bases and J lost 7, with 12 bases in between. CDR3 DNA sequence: TGTGCCAGCAGTTTTCAAGGGGCCGGTGAAGCTTTCTTT. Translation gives CASSFQGAGEAFF.

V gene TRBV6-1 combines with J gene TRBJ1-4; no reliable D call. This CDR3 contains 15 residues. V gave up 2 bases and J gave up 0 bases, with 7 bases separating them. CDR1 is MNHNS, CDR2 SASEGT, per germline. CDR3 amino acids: CASSEWSATNEKLFF. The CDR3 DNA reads TGTGCCAGCAGTGAATGGTCGGCAACTAATGAAAAACTGTTTTTT.

CDR3 in DNA: TGTGCCAGCAGTTACCCGGGACAGGGAATAGGAACCGGGGAGCTGTTTTTT. Amino acid sequence: CASSYPGQGIGTGELFF. V gene TRBV7-8 combines with J gene TRBJ2-2; 9 positions match TRBD1. Germline V gene sequence: CDR1 SGHVS, CDR2 FQNEAQ. V gave up 6 bases and J gave up 5 bases; unmatched junction bases: 13. The CDR3 contains 17 residues.

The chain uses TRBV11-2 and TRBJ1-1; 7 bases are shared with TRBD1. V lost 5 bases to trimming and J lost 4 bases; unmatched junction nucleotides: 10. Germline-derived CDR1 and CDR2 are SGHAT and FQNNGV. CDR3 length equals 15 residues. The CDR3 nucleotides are TGTGCCAGCAGCACGAGGGACAGAATCGGCACTGAAGCTTTCTTT. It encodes CASSTRDRIGTEAFF.

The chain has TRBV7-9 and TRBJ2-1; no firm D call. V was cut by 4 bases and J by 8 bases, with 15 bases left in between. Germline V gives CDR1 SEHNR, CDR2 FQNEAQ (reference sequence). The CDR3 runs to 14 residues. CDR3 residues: CASSSVASAHEQFF. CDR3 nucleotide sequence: TGTGCCAGCAGCTCGGTTGCGTCGGCCCATGAGCAGTTCTTC.

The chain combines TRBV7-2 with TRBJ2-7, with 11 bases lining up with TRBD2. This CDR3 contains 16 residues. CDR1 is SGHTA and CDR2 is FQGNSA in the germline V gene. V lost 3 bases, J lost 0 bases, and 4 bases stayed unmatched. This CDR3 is CASSFTSGRYSYEQYF. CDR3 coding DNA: TGTGCCAGCAGCTTCACTAGCGGGAGATACTCCTACGAGCAGTACTTC.

The CDR3 DNA reads as TGTGCCAGCAGTTCATCGGAGGGCCGCCAGCCCCAGCATTTT. Amino acid sequence: CASSSSEGRQPQHF. The chain employs TRBV28 and TRBJ1-5, with D unresolved. V gave up 4 bases and J gave up 7 bases, with 14 bases separating them. CDR3 length: 14 amino acids. Germline V gene data show CDR1 as MDHEN and CDR2 as SYDVKM.

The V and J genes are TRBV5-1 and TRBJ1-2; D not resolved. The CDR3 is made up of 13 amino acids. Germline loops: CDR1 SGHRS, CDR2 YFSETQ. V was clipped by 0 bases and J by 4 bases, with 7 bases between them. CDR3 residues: CASSLVPPYGYTF. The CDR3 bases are TGCGCCAGCAGCTTGGTTCCCCCCTATGGCTACACCTTC. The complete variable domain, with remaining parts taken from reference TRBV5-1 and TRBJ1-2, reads KAGVTQTPRYLIKTRGQQVTLSCSPISGHRSVSWYQQTPGQGLQFLFEYFSETQRNKGNFPGRFSGRQFSNSRSEMNVSTLELGDSALYLCASSLVPPYGYTFGSGTRLTVV.

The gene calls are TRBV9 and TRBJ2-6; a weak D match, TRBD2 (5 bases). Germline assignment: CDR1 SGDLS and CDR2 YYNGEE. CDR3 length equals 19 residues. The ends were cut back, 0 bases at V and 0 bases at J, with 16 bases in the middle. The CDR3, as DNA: TGTGCCAGCAGCGTAGCAGGAAGGCAGACTAACTCTGGGGCCAACGTCCTGACTTTC. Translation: CASSVAGRQTNSGANVLTF.

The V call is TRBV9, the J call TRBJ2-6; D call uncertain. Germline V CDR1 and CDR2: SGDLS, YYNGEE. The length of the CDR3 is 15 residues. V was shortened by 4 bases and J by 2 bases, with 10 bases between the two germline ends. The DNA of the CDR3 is TGTGCCAGCAGCCCTAGGGTGGCTGGGGCCAACGTCCTGACTTTC. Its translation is CASSPRVAGANVLTF.

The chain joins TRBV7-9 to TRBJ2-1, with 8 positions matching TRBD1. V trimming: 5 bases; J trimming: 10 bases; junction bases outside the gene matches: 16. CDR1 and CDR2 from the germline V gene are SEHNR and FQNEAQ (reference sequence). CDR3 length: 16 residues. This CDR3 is CASSPNLRTGQREQFF. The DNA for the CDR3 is TGTGCCAGCAGCCCAAATCTTAGGACAGGGCAACGGGAGCAGTTCTTC.

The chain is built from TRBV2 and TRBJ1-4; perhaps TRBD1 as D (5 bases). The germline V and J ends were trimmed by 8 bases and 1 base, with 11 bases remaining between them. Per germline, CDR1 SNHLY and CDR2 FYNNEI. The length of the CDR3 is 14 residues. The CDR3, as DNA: TGTGCCAGCCAAACCCAGGGAACTAATGAAAAACTGTTTTTT. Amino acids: CASQTQGTNEKLFF.

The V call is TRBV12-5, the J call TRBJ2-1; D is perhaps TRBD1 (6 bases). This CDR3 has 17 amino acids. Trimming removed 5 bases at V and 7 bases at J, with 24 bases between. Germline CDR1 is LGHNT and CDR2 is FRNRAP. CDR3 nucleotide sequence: TGTGCTAGTGGTCCCCGACAGGACCCTGGACGTATGAATGAGCAGTTCTTC. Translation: CASGPRQDPGRMNEQFF.

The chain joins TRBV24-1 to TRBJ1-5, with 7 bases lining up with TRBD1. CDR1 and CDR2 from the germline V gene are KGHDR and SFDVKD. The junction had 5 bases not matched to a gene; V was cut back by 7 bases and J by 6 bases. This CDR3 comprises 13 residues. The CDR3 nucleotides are TGTGCCACCAGGACAGGGCATCTTCAGCCCCAGCATTTT. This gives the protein CATRTGHLQPQHF.

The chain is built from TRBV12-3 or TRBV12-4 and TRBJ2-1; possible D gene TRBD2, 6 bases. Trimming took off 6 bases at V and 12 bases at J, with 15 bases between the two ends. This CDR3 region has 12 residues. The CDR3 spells CASSPPYGGQFF. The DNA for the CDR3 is TGTGCCAGCAGCCCCCCTTACGGGGGGCAGTTCTTC.

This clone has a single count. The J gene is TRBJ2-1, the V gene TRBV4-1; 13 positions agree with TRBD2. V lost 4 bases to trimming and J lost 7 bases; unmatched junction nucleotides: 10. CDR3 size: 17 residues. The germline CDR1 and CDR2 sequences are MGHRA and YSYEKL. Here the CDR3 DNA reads TGCGCCAGCAGCCCCTGGACCGGGACTAGCGGGATGAATGAGCAGTTCTTC. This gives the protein CASSPWTGTSGMNEQFF.

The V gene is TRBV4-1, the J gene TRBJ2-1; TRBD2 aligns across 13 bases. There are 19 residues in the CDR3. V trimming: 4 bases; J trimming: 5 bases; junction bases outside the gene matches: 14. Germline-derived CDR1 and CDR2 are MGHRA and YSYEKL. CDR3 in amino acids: CASSLLGTGLAGPHNEQFF. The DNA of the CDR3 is TGCGCCAGCAGCCTTTTAGGTACGGGACTAGCGGGGCCTCACAATGAGCAGTTCTTC.

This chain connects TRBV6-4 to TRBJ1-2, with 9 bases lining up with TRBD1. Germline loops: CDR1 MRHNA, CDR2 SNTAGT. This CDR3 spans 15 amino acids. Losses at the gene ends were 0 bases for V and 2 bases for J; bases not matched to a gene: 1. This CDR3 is CASSDSGTGNYGYTF. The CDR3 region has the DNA TGTGCCAGCAGTGACTCGGGGACAGGGAACTATGGCTACACCTTC.